This TCR beta chain emerged from a study of blood T cell repertoires in COVID-19. Study information: The United States, Italy and Spain supplied acute and convalescent COVID-19 samples.

The germline V gene encodes CDR1 SGHTA and CDR2 FQGNSA. This CDR3 spans 16 amino acids. Trimming took 4 bases from V and 7 from J, leaving 19 bases between them. The data were produced by immunoSEQ multiplex PCR, yet TCRdb's version contains in-frame clones alone and is incomplete. The data hold about 44,000 clones, with roughly 87% observed a single time. The sequence was obtained from an elderly woman in a cohort sampled during active or convalescent COVID-19. Sequenced sample: peripheral blood. The V call is TRBV7-2, the J call TRBJ2-2; weak D call: TRBD2 (8 bases). CDR3: CASSSSGGGYGGELFF. CDR3 in DNA: TGTGCCAGCAGCTCCTCGGGAGGGGGCTACGGCGGGGAGCTGTTTTTT. Filled out from reference TRBV7-2 and TRBJ2-2, the complete variable domain reads GAGVSQSPSNKVTEKGKDVELRCDPISGHTALYWYRQSLGQGLEFLIYFQGNSAPDKSGLPSDRFSAERTGGSVSTLTIQRTQQEDSAVYLCASSSSGGGYGGELFFGEGSRLTVL.